The following is a T cell receptor (beta chain) sequence with its context. This entry is derived from a study of blood T cell repertoires in COVID-19. The wider study: Samples of COVID-19 (acute and convalescent) were obtained from the United States, Italy and Spain.

CDR3 length: 17 residues. Per germline, CDR1 KGHDR and CDR2 SFDVKD. Germline trimming cut 3 bases from V and 2 bases from J; bases unmatched to any gene: 7. As handled by the study authors: Quantification of nucleated cells was approximated via reference gene primer amplification. The data were produced by immunoSEQ multiplex PCR, yet TCRdb's version contains in-frame clones alone and is incomplete. The V and J calls and clone size are taken from that table; D and trimming were inferred from the DNA. The data show some 60,000 clones, with more than 85% seen just once and 2% to 2.5% held by the top ten.

The rearrangement links TRBV24-1 to TRBJ2-2; 8 bases agree with TRBD2. The source is a man between 60 and 75 years old with acute or convalescent COVID-19. Specimen: peripheral blood. The DNA for the CDR3 is TGTGCCACCAGTGATGAGTTGGCGGGGGGAAACACCGGGGAGCTGTTTTTT. Protein product: CATSDELAGGNTGELFF.